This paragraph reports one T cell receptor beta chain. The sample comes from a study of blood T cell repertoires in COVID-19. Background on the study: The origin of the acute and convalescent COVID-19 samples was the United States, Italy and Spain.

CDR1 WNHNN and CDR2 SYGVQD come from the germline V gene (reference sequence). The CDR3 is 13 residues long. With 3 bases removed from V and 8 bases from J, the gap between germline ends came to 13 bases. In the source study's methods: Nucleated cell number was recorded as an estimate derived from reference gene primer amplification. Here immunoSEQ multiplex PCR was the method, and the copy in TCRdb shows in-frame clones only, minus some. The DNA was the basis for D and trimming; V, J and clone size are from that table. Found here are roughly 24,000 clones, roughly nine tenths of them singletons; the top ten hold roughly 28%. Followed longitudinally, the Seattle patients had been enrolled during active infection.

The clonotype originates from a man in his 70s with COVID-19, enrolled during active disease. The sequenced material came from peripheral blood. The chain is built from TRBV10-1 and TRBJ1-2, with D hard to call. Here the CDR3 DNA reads TGCGCCAGCAGTGAAATCCGGGAATACGGCTACACCTTC. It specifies CASSEIREYGYTF.